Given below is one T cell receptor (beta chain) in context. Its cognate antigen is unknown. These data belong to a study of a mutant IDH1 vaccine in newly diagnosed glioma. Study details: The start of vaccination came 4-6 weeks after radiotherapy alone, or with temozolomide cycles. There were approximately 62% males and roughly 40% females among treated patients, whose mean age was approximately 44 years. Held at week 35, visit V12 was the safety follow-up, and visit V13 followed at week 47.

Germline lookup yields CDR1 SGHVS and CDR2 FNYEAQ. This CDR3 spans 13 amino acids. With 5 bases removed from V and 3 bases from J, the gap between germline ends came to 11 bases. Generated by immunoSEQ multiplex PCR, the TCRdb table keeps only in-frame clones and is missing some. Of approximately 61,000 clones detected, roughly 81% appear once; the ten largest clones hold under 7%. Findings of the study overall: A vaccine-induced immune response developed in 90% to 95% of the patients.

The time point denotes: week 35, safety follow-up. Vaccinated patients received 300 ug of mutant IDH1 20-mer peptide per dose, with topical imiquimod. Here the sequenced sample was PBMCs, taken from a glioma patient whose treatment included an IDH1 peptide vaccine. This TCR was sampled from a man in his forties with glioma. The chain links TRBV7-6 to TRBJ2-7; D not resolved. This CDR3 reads CASSHGPNYEQYF. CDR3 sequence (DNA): TGTGCCAGCAGCCATGGACCGAACTACGAGCAGTACTTC. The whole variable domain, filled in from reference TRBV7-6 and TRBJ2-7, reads GAGVSQSPRYKVTKRGQDVALRCDPISGHVSLYWYRQALGQGPEFLTYFNYEAQQDKSGLPNDRFSAERPEGSISTLTIQRTEQRDSAMYRCASSHGPNYEQYFGPGTRLTVT.